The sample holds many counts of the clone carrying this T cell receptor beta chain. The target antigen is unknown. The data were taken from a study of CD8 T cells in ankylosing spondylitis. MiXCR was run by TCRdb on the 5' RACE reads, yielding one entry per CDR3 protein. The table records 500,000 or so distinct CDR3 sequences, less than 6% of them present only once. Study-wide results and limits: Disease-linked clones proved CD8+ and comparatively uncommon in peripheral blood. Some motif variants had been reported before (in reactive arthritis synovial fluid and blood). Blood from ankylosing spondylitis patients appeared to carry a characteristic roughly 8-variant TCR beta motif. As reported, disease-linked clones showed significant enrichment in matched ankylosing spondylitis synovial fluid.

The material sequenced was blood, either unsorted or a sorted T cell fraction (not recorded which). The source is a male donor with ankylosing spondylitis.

CDR3 sequence (DNA): TGTGCCAGCAGTGACTCGCAGGGATATTATTCACCCCTCCACTTT. Encoded protein: CASSDSQGYYSPLHF. V gene TRBV6-4 combines with J gene TRBJ1-6, with D perhaps matching TRBD1 (5 bases). Germline V CDR1 and CDR2: MRHNA, SNTAGT. This CDR3 has 15 residues. With 0 bases removed from V and 8 bases from J, the gap between germline ends came to 11 bases.